Sequencing of this TCR beta chain was carried out in a study of T cells in Graves' hyperthyroidism and ophthalmopathy. Study findings and constraints: Researchers report that a 13 V-J model separated ophthalmopathy from stable hyperthyroidism.

A word on this clonotype: Its antigen is undetermined.

CDR1 is MNHNS and CDR2 is SASEGT in the germline V gene. This CDR3 is built from 13 residues. Trimming removed 5 bases from V and 2 bases from J, with 10 bases in between. Clinical symptoms, serum thyroxine, TRAb, thyroid ultrasound and orbital computed tomography informed diagnoses. Source material for PBMCs was 9 to 10 ml fresh peripheral blood. RNA transcripts served as the template for amplifying TCR beta CDR3 regions. During a first-round RT-PCR of the TCR CDR3, the HTBI primer set was used. TCRdb reprocessed the multiplex PCR reads with MiXCR, giving one entry per CDR3 protein. The sample records approximately 400,000 distinct CDR3 sequences, about a fifth being singletons.

This chain uses TRBV6-1 with TRBJ2-7; D uncertain. This clonotype was sampled from a woman aged 18-30 years with Graves' hyperthyroidism. The sequenced material came from blood. The CDR3 region has the DNA TGTGCCAGCAGTAGCGAGGTCCCCTACGAGCAGTACTTC. This sequence encodes CASSSEVPYEQYF.